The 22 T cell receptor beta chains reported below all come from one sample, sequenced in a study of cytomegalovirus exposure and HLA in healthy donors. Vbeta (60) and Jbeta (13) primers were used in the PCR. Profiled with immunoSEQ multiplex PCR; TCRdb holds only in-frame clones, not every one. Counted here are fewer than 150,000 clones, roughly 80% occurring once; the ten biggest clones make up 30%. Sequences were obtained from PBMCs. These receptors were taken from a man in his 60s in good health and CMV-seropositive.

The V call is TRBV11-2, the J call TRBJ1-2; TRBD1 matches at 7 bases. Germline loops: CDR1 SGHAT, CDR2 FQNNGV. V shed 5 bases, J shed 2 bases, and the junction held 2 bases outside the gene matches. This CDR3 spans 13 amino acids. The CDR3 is CASSRQGNYGYTF. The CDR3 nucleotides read TGTGCCAGCAGCCGACAGGGAAACTATGGCTACACCTTC.

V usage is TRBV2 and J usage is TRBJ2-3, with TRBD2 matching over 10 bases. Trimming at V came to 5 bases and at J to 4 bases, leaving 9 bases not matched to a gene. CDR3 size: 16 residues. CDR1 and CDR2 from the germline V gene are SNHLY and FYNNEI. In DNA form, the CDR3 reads TGTGCCAGCAGTTCCTCTGCTAGCGGGGGAGCAGATACGCAGTATTTT. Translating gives CASSSSASGGADTQYF.

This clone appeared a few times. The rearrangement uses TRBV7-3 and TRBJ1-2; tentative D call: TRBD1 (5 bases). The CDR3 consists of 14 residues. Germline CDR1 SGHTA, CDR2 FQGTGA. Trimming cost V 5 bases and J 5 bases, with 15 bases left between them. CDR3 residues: CASSPGGGDYGYTF. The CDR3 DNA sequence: TGTGCCAGCAGCCCCGGCGGGGGGGATTATGGCTACACCTTC.

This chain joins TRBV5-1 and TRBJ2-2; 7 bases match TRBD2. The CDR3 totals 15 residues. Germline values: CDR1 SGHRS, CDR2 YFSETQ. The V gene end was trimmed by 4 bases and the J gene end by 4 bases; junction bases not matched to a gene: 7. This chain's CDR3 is CASSSLAAGTGELFF. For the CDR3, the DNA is TGCGCCAGCAGCAGCCTAGCGGCGGGCACCGGGGAGCTGTTTTTT.

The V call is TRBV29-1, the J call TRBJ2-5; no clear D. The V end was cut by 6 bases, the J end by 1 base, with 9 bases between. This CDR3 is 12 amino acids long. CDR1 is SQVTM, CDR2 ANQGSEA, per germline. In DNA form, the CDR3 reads TGCAGCGTGAGTGCCTCCCAAGAGACCCAGTACTTC. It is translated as CSVSASQETQYF.

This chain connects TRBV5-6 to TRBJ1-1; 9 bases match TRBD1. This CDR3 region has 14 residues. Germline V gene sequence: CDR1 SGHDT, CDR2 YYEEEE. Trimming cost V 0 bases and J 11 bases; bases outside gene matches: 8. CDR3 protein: CASSLGYRGLWAFF. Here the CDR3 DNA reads TGTGCCAGCAGCTTGGGATACAGGGGGCTCTGGGCTTTCTTT. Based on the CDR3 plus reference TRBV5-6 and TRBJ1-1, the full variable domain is DAGVTQSPTHLIKTRGQQVTLRCSPKSGHDTVSWYQQALGQGPQFIFQYYEEEERQRGNFPDRFSGHQFPNYSSELNVNALLLGDSALYLCASSLGYRGLWAFFGQGTRLTVV.

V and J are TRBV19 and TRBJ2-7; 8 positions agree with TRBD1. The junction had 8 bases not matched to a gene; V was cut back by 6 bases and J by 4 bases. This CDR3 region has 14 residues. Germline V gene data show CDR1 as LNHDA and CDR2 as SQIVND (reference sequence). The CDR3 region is CASSLDREGYEQYF. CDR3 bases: TGTGCCAGTAGCCTGGACAGGGAAGGTTACGAGCAGTACTTC. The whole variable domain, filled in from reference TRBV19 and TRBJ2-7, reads DGGITQSPKYLFRKEGQNVTLSCEQNLNHDAMYWYRQDPGQGLRLIYYSQIVNDFQKGDIAEGYSVSREKKESFPLTVTSAQKNPTAFYLCASSLDREGYEQYFGPGTRLTVT.

The CDR3: CASSLTDLAKNIQYF. The CDR3 bases are TGTGCCAGCAGTTTGACAGATCTAGCCAAAAACATTCAGTACTTC. J is TRBJ2-4 and V is TRBV6-1; a weak D match, TRBD1 (5 bases). CDR1 is MNHNS and CDR2 is SASEGT in the germline V gene. The CDR3 is 15 amino acids. V lost 5 bases and J lost 0, with 11 bases in between.

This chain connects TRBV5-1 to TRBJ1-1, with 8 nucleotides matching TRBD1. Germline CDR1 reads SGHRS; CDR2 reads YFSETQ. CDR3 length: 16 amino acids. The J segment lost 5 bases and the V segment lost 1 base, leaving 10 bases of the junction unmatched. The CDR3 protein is CASSLTNDRGGTEAFF. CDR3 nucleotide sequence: TGCGCCAGCAGCTTGACTAATGACAGGGGTGGGACTGAAGCTTTCTTT.

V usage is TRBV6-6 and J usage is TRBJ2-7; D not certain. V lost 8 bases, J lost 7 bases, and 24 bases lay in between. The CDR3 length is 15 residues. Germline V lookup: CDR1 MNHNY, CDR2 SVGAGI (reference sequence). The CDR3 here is CASLDSGSIRWEQYF. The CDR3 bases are TGTGCCAGCCTCGATTCCGGGTCTATACGGTGGGAGCAGTACTTC.

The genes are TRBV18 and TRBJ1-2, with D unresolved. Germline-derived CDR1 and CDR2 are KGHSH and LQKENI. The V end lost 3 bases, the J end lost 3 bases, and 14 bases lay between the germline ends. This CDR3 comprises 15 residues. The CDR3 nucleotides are TGTGCCAGCTCACCTTCAGGTACGTCGGACTATGGCTACACCTTC. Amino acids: CASSPSGTSDYGYTF.

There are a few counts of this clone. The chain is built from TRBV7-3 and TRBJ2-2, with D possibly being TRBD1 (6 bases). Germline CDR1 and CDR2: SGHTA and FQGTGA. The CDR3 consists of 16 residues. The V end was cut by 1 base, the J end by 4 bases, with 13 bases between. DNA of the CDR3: TGTGCCAGCAGCTTAAGTCCAGGGGCAGTCACCGGGGAGCTGTTTTTT. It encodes CASSLSPGAVTGELFF.

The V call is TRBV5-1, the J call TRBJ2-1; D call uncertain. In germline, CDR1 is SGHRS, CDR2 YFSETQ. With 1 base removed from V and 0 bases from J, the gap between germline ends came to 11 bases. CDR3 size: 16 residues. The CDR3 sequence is CASSLRSLSSYNEQFF. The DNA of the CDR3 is TGCGCCAGCAGCTTGCGGAGCCTATCCTCCTACAATGAGCAGTTCTTC.

The chain's CDR3 is CASSQVGLRSAGEQYF. The CDR3 nucleotides are TGTGCCAGCAGCCAAGTTGGTCTGAGGTCCGCGGGGGAGCAGTACTTC. The J gene is TRBJ2-7, the V gene TRBV14, with a tentative D call TRBD2 (6 bases). There are 16 residues in the CDR3. The germline V gene has CDR1 SGHDN and CDR2 FVKESK. Trimming took 1 base from V and 7 from J, leaving 20 bases between them.

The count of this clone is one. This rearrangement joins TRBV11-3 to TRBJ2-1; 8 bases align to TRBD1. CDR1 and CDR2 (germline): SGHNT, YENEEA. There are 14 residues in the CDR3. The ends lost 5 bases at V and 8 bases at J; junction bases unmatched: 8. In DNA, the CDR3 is TGTGCCAGCAGCCACGGACAGGGTGCCGATGAGCAGTTCTTC. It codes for CASSHGQGADEQFF.

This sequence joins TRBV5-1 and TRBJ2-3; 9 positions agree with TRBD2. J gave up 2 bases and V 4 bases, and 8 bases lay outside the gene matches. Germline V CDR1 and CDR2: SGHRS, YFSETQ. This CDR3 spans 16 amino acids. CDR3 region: CASSLGERGVTDTQYF. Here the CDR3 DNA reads TGCGCCAGCAGCCTGGGCGAGCGGGGGGTCACAGATACGCAGTATTTT.

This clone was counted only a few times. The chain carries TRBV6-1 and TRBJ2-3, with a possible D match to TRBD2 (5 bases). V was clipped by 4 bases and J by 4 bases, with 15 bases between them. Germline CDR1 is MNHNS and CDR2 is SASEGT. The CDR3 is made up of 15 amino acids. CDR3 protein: CASSARLFGADTQYF. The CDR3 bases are TGTGCCAGCAGTGCCAGACTATTTGGGGCAGATACGCAGTATTTT.

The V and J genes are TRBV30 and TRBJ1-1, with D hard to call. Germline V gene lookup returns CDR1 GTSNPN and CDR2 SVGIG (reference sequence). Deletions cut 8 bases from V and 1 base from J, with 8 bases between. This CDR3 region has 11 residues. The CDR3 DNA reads TGTGCCCAGAAAGAGAACACTGAAGCTTTCTTT. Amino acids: CAQKENTEAFF.

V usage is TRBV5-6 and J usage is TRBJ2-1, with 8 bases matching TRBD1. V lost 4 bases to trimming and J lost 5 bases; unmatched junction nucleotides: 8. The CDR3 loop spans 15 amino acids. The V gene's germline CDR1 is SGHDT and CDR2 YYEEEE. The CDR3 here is CASSVGQAIDNEQFF. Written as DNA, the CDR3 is TGTGCCAGCAGCGTGGGACAGGCCATCGACAATGAGCAGTTCTTC.

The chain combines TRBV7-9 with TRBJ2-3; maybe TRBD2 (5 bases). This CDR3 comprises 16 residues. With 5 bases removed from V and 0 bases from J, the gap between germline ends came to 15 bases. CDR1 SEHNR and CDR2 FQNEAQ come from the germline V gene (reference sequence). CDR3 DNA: TGTGCCAGCAGCCCAACCGGGATCCCGAGCACAGATACGCAGTATTTT. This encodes CASSPTGIPSTDTQYF.

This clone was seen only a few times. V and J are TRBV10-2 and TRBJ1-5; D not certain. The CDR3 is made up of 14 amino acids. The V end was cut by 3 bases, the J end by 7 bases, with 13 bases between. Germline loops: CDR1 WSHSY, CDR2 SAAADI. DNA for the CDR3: TGCGCCAGCAGTGAAGTGACACCAGAGCAGCCCCAGCATTTT. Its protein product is CASSEVTPEQPQHF.

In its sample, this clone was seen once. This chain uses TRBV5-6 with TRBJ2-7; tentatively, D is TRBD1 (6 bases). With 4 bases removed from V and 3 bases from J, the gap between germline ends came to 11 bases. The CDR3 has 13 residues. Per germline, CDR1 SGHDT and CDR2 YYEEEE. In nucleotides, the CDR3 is TGTGCCAGCAGCCAGGGGAGAGACTACGAGCAGTACTTC. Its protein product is CASSQGRDYEQYF.